The 27 T cell receptor beta chains below come from one sample, sequenced in a study of blood T cell repertoires in COVID-19. Only in-frame clones appear in the TCRdb table, and some are missing; sequencing was by immunoSEQ multiplex PCR. The sample lists 300,000 to 400,000 clones, roughly 90% occurring once. Sequencing used peripheral blood. These receptors were obtained from a woman in her twenties or thirties with COVID-19, enrolled during active disease.

This chain links TRBV7-2 with TRBJ2-5, with a weak D call TRBD1 (6 bases). Germline CDR1 is SGHTA and CDR2 is FQGNSA. Trimming stripped 3 bases from V and 5 bases from J, with 16 bases between. The CDR3 runs 15 residues. CDR3 sequence: CASSLRGLWGETQYF. For the CDR3, the DNA is TGTGCCAGCAGCTTGAGGGGGTTATGGGGGGAGACCCAGTACTTC.

The chain links TRBV11-3 to TRBJ2-2; 7 bases agree with TRBD1. With 8 bases clipped from V and 5 bases from J, the junction kept 5 bases outside the gene matches. The length of the CDR3 is 13 residues. The germline gives CDR1 SGHNT, CDR2 YENEEA. The CDR3 loop reads CASGTVGTGELFF. The CDR3 nucleotides are TGTGCCAGCGGGACAGTCGGAACCGGGGAGCTGTTTTTT.

This clone was observed a few times. J is TRBJ1-6 and V is TRBV28, with D possibly TRBD1 on 5 matching bases. This CDR3 spans 15 amino acids. Between the trimmed V and J ends, which lost 3 bases and 7 bases, there was a span of 13 bases. Germline lookup yields CDR1 MDHEN and CDR2 SYDVKM. The CDR3, as DNA: TGTGCCAGCAGTTTCGGAGGGACGGGGAATTCACCCCTCCACTTT. This codes for CASSFGGTGNSPLHF.

The chain combines TRBV12-5 with TRBJ2-3; D is perhaps TRBD1 (6 bases). Germline assignment: CDR1 LGHNT and CDR2 FRNRAP. The CDR3 is 17 amino acids. Between the trimmed V and J ends, which lost 2 bases and 1 base, there was a span of 16 bases. Written as DNA, the CDR3 is TGTGCTAGTGGTTTGCCTAGACAGGCTCTGGGCACAGATACGCAGTATTTT. Protein sequence: CASGLPRQALGTDTQYF.

The chain combines TRBV29-1 with TRBJ2-3; no definite D call. CDR1 is SQVTM and CDR2 is ANQGSEA in the germline V gene. V lost 4 bases, J lost 3 bases, and 14 bases lay in between. The CDR3 totals 14 residues. The CDR3 is CSVAQAVGTDTQYF. Written as DNA, the CDR3 is TGCAGCGTTGCTCAGGCTGTCGGTACAGATACGCAGTATTTT.

This clone was observed a single time. The J gene is TRBJ2-3, the V gene TRBV19, with 11 bases aligning to TRBD2. CDR1 LNHDA and CDR2 SQIVND come from the germline V gene (reference sequence). This CDR3 has 17 residues. V shed 6 bases and J 1 base; nucleotides not matched to a gene: 9. This CDR3 is CASRASGRPFGTDTQYF. The CDR3 region has the DNA TGTGCCAGTAGAGCTAGCGGGAGGCCCTTCGGCACAGATACGCAGTATTTT.

J is TRBJ1-1 and V is TRBV28; D possibly corresponds to TRBD1 (6 bases). V was clipped by 6 bases and J by 4 bases, with 12 bases between them. Germline loops: CDR1 MDHEN, CDR2 SYDVKM. This CDR3 has 13 amino acids. The CDR3 region has the DNA TGTGCCAGCAGGTTACAGGGAATCACTGAAGCTTTCTTT. This codes for CASRLQGITEAFF.

The chain combines TRBV11-3 with TRBJ1-1; D is undetermined. Trimming took 1 base from V and 7 from J, leaving 10 bases between them. The CDR3 is 13 amino acids. Germline assignment: CDR1 SGHNT and CDR2 YENEEA. The CDR3 here is CASSLAGRHEAFF. In DNA, the CDR3 is TGTGCCAGCAGCTTAGCCGGCAGGCATGAAGCTTTCTTT.

The CDR3 bases are TGTGCCAGCAGCCACCTGGGACAGGGTACGGCTGGCTACACCTTC. It is translated as CASSHLGQGTAGYTF. The rearrangement joins TRBV3-1 (or the pseudogene TRBV3-2) to TRBJ1-2; 9 bases are shared with TRBD1. J gave up 7 bases and V 3 bases, and 9 bases lay outside the gene matches. The V gene's germline CDR1 is LGHDT and CDR2 YNNKEL (reference sequence). The CDR3 runs 15 residues.

With respect to this clone: This specimen includes other DNA sequences encoding the same CDR3. The genes are TRBV5-1 and TRBJ1-5; TRBD1 matches 7 bases. CDR1 and CDR2 from the germline V gene are SGHRS and YFSETQ. The CDR3 sequence is 14 residues long. Losses at the gene ends were 3 bases for V and 2 bases for J; bases not matched to a gene: 2. The CDR3 region has the DNA TGCGCCAGCAGCTCCGGACAGGGCAATCAGCCCCAGCATTTT. The encoded protein is CASSSGQGNQPQHF.

The chain links TRBV4-2 to TRBJ2-7; TRBD2 aligns across 7 bases. The ends lost 1 base at V and 2 bases at J; junction bases unmatched: 8. Germline V gene lookup returns CDR1 LGHNA and CDR2 YNFKEQ. CDR3 length equals 16 residues. The CDR3 DNA reads as TGTGCCAGCAGCCAAGTGGTGGGGGAGGGTACCTACGAGCAGTACTTC. Protein sequence: CASSQVVGEGTYEQYF.

The chain joins TRBV5-5 to TRBJ1-2, with D hard to call. The CDR3 runs to 13 residues. The ends were cut back, 1 base at V and 6 bases at J, with 10 bases in the middle. Germline V gene lookup returns CDR1 SGHKS and CDR2 YYEKEE (reference sequence). CDR3 loop: CASSLRPGNGYTF. The CDR3, as DNA: TGTGCCAGCAGCTTGCGGCCAGGCAATGGCTACACCTTC.

J is TRBJ1-5 and V is TRBV18; 11 positions agree with TRBD1. Germline assignment: CDR1 KGHSH and CDR2 LQKENI. This CDR3 is 16 amino acids long. Trimming took 3 bases from V and 7 from J; bases not matched to a gene: 8. In DNA form, the CDR3 reads TGTGCCAGCTCACCGTTCGGACAGGGGGCTGGCCAGCCCCAGCATTTT. Translating it yields CASSPFGQGAGQPQHF. Variable domain in full (rest from reference TRBV18 and TRBJ1-5): NAGVMQNPRHLVRRRGQEARLRCSPMKGHSHVYWYRQLPEEGLKFMVYLQKENIIDESGMPKERFSAEFPKEGPSILRIQQVVRGDSAAYFCASSPFGQGAGQPQHFGDGTRLSIL.

The V and J genes are TRBV7-8 and TRBJ2-2; 9 bases match TRBD2. The V gene's germline CDR1 is SGHVS and CDR2 FQNEAQ. The V and J ends lost 5 bases and 4 bases, in that order; junction bases with no gene match: 14. The CDR3 is 18 amino acids. The CDR3 DNA sequence: TGTGCCAGCAGCCCCAAGGGCGTTCTAGCGGGATTCACCGGGGAGCTGTTTTTT. It codes for CASSPKGVLAGFTGELFF.

The chain is built from TRBV19 and TRBJ2-1; D possibly corresponds to TRBD1 (5 bases). Per germline, CDR1 LNHDA and CDR2 SQIVND (reference sequence). Deletions cut 7 bases from V and 3 bases from J, with 10 bases between. The length of the CDR3 is 13 residues. The CDR3 sequence is CASTVRGYNEQFF. As DNA, the CDR3 is TGTGCCAGTACCGTAAGGGGCTACAATGAGCAGTTCTTC.

The chain couples TRBV5-1 to TRBJ2-1; TRBD2 agrees at 13 bases. This CDR3 spans 16 amino acids. Germline V gives CDR1 SGHRS, CDR2 YFSETQ. Unmatched junction bases numbered 2, after V lost 0 bases and J lost 5 bases. The CDR3 reads CASSLGGTSGDNEQFF. CDR3 in DNA: TGCGCCAGCAGCTTGGGCGGGACTAGCGGGGACAATGAGCAGTTCTTC.

This sequence joins TRBV4-3 and TRBJ2-1; no definite D call. Trimming stripped 3 bases from V and 12 bases from J, with 18 bases between. The CDR3 is 14 residues long. CDR1 and CDR2 from the germline V gene are LGHNA and YSLEER. The CDR3 reads CASSQSSRFRGQFF. The CDR3 nucleotides read TGCGCCAGCAGCCAGTCATCCCGGTTCCGAGGGCAGTTCTTC.

The chain joins TRBV7-2 to TRBJ1-2; D unclear. The CDR3 loop spans 15 amino acids. Germline V gives CDR1 SGHTA, CDR2 FQGNSA. V dropped 1 base and J dropped 8 bases, with 17 bases sitting between them. This CDR3 reads CASSLEVRRREGYTF. The CDR3 DNA sequence: TGTGCCAGCAGCTTAGAAGTCAGGCGAAGGGAGGGCTACACCTTC.

The chain links TRBV4-1 to TRBJ2-1, with 7 bases identical to TRBD2. Per germline, CDR1 MGHRA and CDR2 YSYEKL. V dropped 8 bases and J dropped 5; count of bases not matched to a gene: 12. CDR3 size: 15 residues. The CDR3 coding sequence is TGCGCCAGCCAAGCCCGGGAGCGGGGCCACAATGAGCAGTTCTTC. Protein: CASQARERGHNEQFF.

This chain links TRBV28 with TRBJ2-5, with 12 bases matching TRBD1. CDR3 length: 15 residues. After removal of 5 bases from V and 6 bases from J, the junction contained 7 bases not matched to a gene. Looked up from germline, CDR1 is MDHEN and CDR2 is SYDVKM. CDR3 amino acids: CASSLGQGAGKTQYF. The CDR3 region has the DNA TGTGCCAGCAGTCTGGGACAGGGGGCCGGGAAGACCCAGTACTTC.

The V call is TRBV4-3, the J call TRBJ2-5; a weak D match, TRBD2 (6 bases). V lost 5 bases, J lost 1 base, and 14 bases lay in between. This CDR3 spans 15 amino acids. The germline V gene has CDR1 LGHNA and CDR2 YSLEER. The CDR3 is CASSFRLGLQETQYF. The CDR3, as DNA: TGCGCCAGCAGCTTCCGACTAGGACTCCAAGAGACCCAGTACTTC.

The chain joins TRBV6-6 to TRBJ2-1; 8 positions match TRBD1. Germline CDR1 reads MNHNY; CDR2 reads SVGAGI (reference sequence). This CDR3 comprises 15 residues. V trimming: 2 bases; J trimming: 6 bases; junction bases outside the gene matches: 6. The CDR3 coding sequence is TGTGCCAGCAGTTACATATCCGGACAGGGCAATGAGCAGTTCTTC. Protein: CASSYISGQGNEQFF.

This chain uses TRBV19 with TRBJ1-2, with TRBD1 matching 9 bases. CDR1 LNHDA and CDR2 SQIVND come from the germline V gene (reference sequence). Trimming cost V 1 base and J 8 bases; bases outside gene matches: 17. The CDR3 is 18 amino acids. DNA for the CDR3: TGTGCCAGTAGTATAGGCCTACAGAGGGGACAGGGCCTCGGGGGCTACACCTTC. Translated, it gives CASSIGLQRGQGLGGYTF. Full variable domain (rest looked up from reference TRBV19 and TRBJ1-2): DGGITQSPKYLFRKEGQNVTLSCEQNLNHDAMYWYRQDPGQGLRLIYYSQIVNDFQKGDIAEGYSVSREKKESFPLTVTSAQKNPTAFYLCASSIGLQRGQGLGGYTFGSGTRLTVV.

This chain uses TRBV24-1 with TRBJ2-7; the D is unclear. The CDR3 spans 14 residues. Germline CDR1 KGHDR, CDR2 SFDVKD. With 0 bases removed from V and 7 bases from J, the gap between germline ends came to 12 bases. CDR3: CATSDLPGVGEQYF. The CDR3 nucleotides are TGTGCCACCAGTGATTTGCCAGGTGTTGGGGAGCAGTACTTC.

This clone was detected only once. The chain uses TRBV2 and TRBJ2-2, with TRBD1 matching 8 bases. Germline V gene lookup returns CDR1 SNHLY and CDR2 FYNNEI. This CDR3 is built from 13 residues. V dropped 7 bases and J dropped 4; count of bases not matched to a gene: 2. The CDR3 is CASTGQATGELFF. CDR3 in DNA: TGTGCCAGCACGGGACAGGCCACCGGGGAGCTGTTTTTT.

The chain uses TRBV5-1 and TRBJ2-7; D possibly corresponds to TRBD2 (5 bases). CDR3 size: 14 residues. The germline V gene has CDR1 SGHRS and CDR2 YFSETQ. V was trimmed by 2 bases and J by 5 bases, leaving 14 bases between them. The CDR3 spells CASSLLGLGDEQYV. DNA for the CDR3: TGCGCCAGCAGCTTATTAGGCCTCGGGGACGAGCAGTACGTC.

This clone was picked up one time. V usage is TRBV5-6 and J usage is TRBJ2-7; tentative D call: TRBD2 (5 bases). The CDR3 runs 14 residues. V lost 0 bases and J lost 4, with 11 bases in between. Germline CDR1 and CDR2: SGHDT and YYEEEE. CDR3: CASSLAGRRYEQYF. CDR3 DNA: TGTGCCAGCAGCTTGGCCGGCAGGAGGTACGAGCAGTACTTC.